The clone carrying this T cell receptor (beta chain) occurred a few times. The antigen remains undetermined. This sample was taken from a study of T-cell memory formation after mild COVID-19. Study-level findings and limits: Mainly CM and EM harbored the contracting CD4+ clones; mainly EMRA harbored the CD8+ ones.

Constant-segment-primed 5'RACE gave TCR alpha and TCR beta cDNA libraries with sample barcodes and UMIs. One entry per CDR3 protein, called by TCRdb with MiXCR from the 5' RACE reads. The sample comprises around 530,000 distinct CDR3 sequences, about 20% of which are singletons, and under 8.5% rests with the top ten. V dropped 5 bases and J dropped 0; count of bases not matched to a gene: 10. Germline-derived CDR1 and CDR2 are PRHDT and FYEKMQ (reference sequence). The CDR3 extends over 18 amino acids. The sequenced material came from PBMCs or a T cell subset sorted from them (not recorded which). This chain connects TRBV13 to TRBJ2-3; TRBD2 matches 11 bases. This TCR derives from an adult woman who had mild COVID-19 (a few samples of this study predate the infection). Cell type and time point are not known. The CDR3 spells CASSTSPLAGASTDTQYF. CDR3 DNA: TGTGCCAGCAGCACCTCCCCACTAGCGGGGGCCAGCACAGATACGCAGTATTTT.